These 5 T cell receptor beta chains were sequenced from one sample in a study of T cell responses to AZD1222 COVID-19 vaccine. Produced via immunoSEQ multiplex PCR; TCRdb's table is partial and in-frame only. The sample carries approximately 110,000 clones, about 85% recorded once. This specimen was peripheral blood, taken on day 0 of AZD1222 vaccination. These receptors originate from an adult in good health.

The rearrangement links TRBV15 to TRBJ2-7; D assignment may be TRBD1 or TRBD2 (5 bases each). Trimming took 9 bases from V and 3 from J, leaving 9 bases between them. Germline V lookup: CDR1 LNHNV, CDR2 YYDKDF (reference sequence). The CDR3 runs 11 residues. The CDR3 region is CATGEDYEQYF. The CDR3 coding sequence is TGTGCCACGGGGGAAGACTACGAGCAGTACTTC.

DNA for the CDR3: TGTGCCAGCAGCTTGGGACAGTCCCGAATGAACACTGAAGCTTTCTTT. It translates to CASSLGQSRMNTEAFF. The V gene is TRBV5-4, the J gene TRBJ1-1; D is perhaps TRBD1 (5 bases). Germline CDR1 and CDR2: SGHNT and YYREEE (reference sequence). The length of the CDR3 is 16 residues. Trimming took 0 bases from V and 0 from J, leaving 12 bases between them.

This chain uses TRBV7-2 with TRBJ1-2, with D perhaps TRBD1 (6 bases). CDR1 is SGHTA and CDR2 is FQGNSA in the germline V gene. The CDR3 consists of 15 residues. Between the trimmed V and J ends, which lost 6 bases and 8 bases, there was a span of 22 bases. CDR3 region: CASSPPYQQGGGYTF. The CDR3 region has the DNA TGTGCCAGCAGTCCCCCCTACCAACAGGGAGGAGGCTACACCTTC.

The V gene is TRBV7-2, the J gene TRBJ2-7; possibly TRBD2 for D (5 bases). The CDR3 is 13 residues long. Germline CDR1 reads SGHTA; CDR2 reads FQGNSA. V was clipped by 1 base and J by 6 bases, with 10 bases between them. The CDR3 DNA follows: TGTGCCAGCAGCTTAGATGGGCGGGCCGAGCAGTACTTC. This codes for CASSLDGRAEQYF.

The CDR3 DNA reads TGTGCCAGCCGGCAAAACTATGGCTACACCTTC. Its translation is CASRQNYGYTF. The chain couples TRBV6-5 to TRBJ1-2; D is ambiguous. This CDR3 has 11 residues. Germline assignment: CDR1 MNHEY and CDR2 SVGAGI. V was shortened by 8 bases and J by 2 bases, with 6 bases between the two germline ends.